The 21 T cell receptor beta chains below were found in one sample sequenced in a study of cytomegalovirus exposure and HLA in healthy donors. The PCR ran on 60 Vbeta and 13 Jbeta primers. Only in-frame clones appear in the TCRdb table, and some are missing; sequencing was by immunoSEQ multiplex PCR. The sample lists approximately 150,000 clones, 76% seen once, with 3.1% in the top ten. Sequenced sample: PBMCs. The receptor set was obtained from a male donor in good health and CMV-seronegative.

This rearrangement joins TRBV7-9 to TRBJ1-1, with D possibly matching TRBD1 (6 bases). The V gene lost 6 bases and the J gene lost 1 base, with 18 bases spanning the gap. Germline lookup yields CDR1 SEHNR and CDR2 FQNEAQ (reference sequence). The CDR3 loop spans 16 amino acids. CDR3 loop: CASRRASGQANTEAFF. The CDR3 DNA is TGTGCCAGCAGACGAGCCTCGGGACAAGCGAACACTGAAGCTTTCTTT.

The chain couples TRBV13 to TRBJ2-3, with 10 positions matching TRBD2. Germline values: CDR1 PRHDT, CDR2 FYEKMQ (reference sequence). With 4 bases clipped from V and 3 bases from J, the junction kept 7 bases outside the gene matches. This CDR3 spans 16 amino acids. As DNA, the CDR3 is TGTGCCAGCAGCTCTGGTAGCGGGGGGTGGACAGATACGCAGTATTTT. Residues: CASSSGSGGWTDTQYF.

V usage is TRBV4-2 and J usage is TRBJ1-1, with a weak D call TRBD1 (5 bases). Germline values: CDR1 LGHNA, CDR2 YNFKEQ. V was shortened by 6 bases and J by 0 bases, with 14 bases between the two germline ends. This CDR3 has 15 residues. This chain's CDR3 is CASRRDRHMNTEAFF. The CDR3 DNA reads as TGTGCCAGCAGACGAGACAGACACATGAACACTGAAGCTTTCTTT.

The chain carries TRBV18 and TRBJ1-1; 10 bases are shared with TRBD1. The germline CDR1 and CDR2 sequences are KGHSH and LQKENI. The trim removed 3 bases at V and 7 bases at J, leaving 5 bases unmatched. CDR3 length equals 14 residues. The CDR3 spells CASSPGQGSVEAFF. CDR3 in DNA: TGTGCCAGCTCACCGGGACAGGGGTCTGTTGAAGCTTTCTTT.

The rearrangement links TRBV2 to TRBJ1-2, with D perhaps matching TRBD1 (5 bases). Germline V lookup: CDR1 SNHLY, CDR2 FYNNEI. The CDR3 length is 15 residues. V was trimmed by 7 bases and J by 0 bases, leaving 15 bases between them. CDR3 sequence reads: CASNPFDSPNYGYTF. DNA of the CDR3: TGTGCCAGCAACCCCTTTGACAGCCCTAACTATGGCTACACCTTC.

A few counts support this clone. This chain's CDR3 is CASSLGTGNAFF. The CDR3 DNA sequence: TGTGCCAGCAGCTTAGGGACAGGGAATGCTTTCTTT. V and J are TRBV7-2 and TRBJ1-1; the match to TRBD1 covers 8 bases. Losses at the gene ends were 1 base for V and 11 bases for J; bases not matched to a gene: 3. Germline values: CDR1 SGHTA, CDR2 FQGNSA. The CDR3 length is 12 residues.

The chain links TRBV6-6 to TRBJ2-3; TRBD2 aligns across 13 bases. There are 16 residues in the CDR3. Germline assignment: CDR1 MNHNY and CDR2 SVGAGI (reference sequence). Unmatched junction bases numbered 10, after V lost 5 bases and J lost 8 bases. The chain's CDR3 is CASSALAGGPGGTQYF. The CDR3 region has the DNA TGTGCCAGCAGTGCACTAGCGGGAGGGCCCGGAGGTACGCAGTATTTT.

The chain employs TRBV6-5 and TRBJ1-1, with a possible D match to TRBD1 (6 bases). The CDR3 runs 12 residues. Germline assignment: CDR1 MNHEY and CDR2 SVGAGI. V was shortened by 2 bases and J by 8 bases, with 9 bases between the two germline ends. CDR3 sequence: CASSYQTGEAFF. In nucleotides, the CDR3 is TGTGCCAGCAGTTACCAGACAGGCGAAGCTTTCTTT.

The V and J genes are TRBV10-3 and TRBJ2-5; 15 nucleotides match TRBD2. Germline values: CDR1 ENHRY, CDR2 SYGVKD. The CDR3 sequence is 15 residues long. Trimming took 4 bases from V and 5 from J; bases not matched to a gene: 2. Here the CDR3 DNA reads TGTGCCATCAGTGGGACTAGCGGGGGGGGTGAGACCCAGTACTTC. This gives the protein CAISGTSGGGETQYF.

The chain joins TRBV2 to TRBJ2-6; the D gene is possibly TRBD1 (6 bases). V lost 5 bases and J 0 bases, leaving 11 bases between the germline ends. This CDR3 is built from 16 residues. In germline, CDR1 is SNHLY, CDR2 FYNNEI. In DNA form, the CDR3 reads TGTGCCAGCAGTCAGGGGATTCGCTCTGGGGCCAACGTCCTGACTTTC. This codes for CASSQGIRSGANVLTF. Drawing the rest from reference TRBV2 and TRBJ2-6, the complete variable domain is EPEVTQTPSHQVTQMGQEVILRCVPISNHLYFYWYRQILGQKVEFLVSFYNNEISEKSEIFDDQFSVERPDGSNFTLKIRSTKLEDSAMYFCASSQGIRSGANVLTFGAGSRLTVL.

The chain employs TRBV5-1 and TRBJ2-3; TRBD2 agrees at 11 bases. The germline V gene has CDR1 SGHRS and CDR2 YFSETQ. Unmatched junction bases numbered 10, after V lost 4 bases and J lost 3 bases. This CDR3 is 17 amino acids long. This CDR3 is CASSPIRTSGQTDTQYF. The CDR3 coding sequence is TGCGCCAGCAGCCCGATACGGACTAGCGGGCAAACAGATACGCAGTATTTT.

V and J are TRBV10-3 and TRBJ2-6; a possible D gene is TRBD1 (5 bases). The CDR3 is 18 amino acids. The V end lost 0 bases, the J end lost 2 bases, and 14 bases lay between the germline ends. The germline V gene has CDR1 ENHRY and CDR2 SYGVKD. CDR3 protein: CAISESLGRAAGANVLTF. The CDR3 nucleotides are TGTGCCATCAGTGAGTCGCTCGGCAGGGCGGCTGGGGCCAACGTCCTGACTTTC.

The V call is TRBV27, the J call TRBJ1-2; D is possibly TRBD1 (5 bases). Germline V lookup: CDR1 MNHEY, CDR2 SMNVEV (reference sequence). V was pared by 2 bases and J by 4 bases, with 11 bases between. The CDR3 length is 14 residues. The CDR3 here is CASSLNGQGYGYTF. The CDR3 nucleotides are TGTGCCAGCAGTTTAAATGGGCAGGGCTATGGCTACACCTTC.

A few counts support this clone. The CDR3 coding sequence is TGTGCCAGCTACACTGGGGGGAATCAGCCCCAGCATTTT. Translated: CASYTGGNQPQHF. The genes are TRBV2 and TRBJ1-5; a possible D gene is TRBD1 (5 bases). This CDR3 is 13 amino acids long. Looked up from germline, CDR1 is SNHLY and CDR2 is FYNNEI. V was pared by 8 bases and J by 4 bases, with 12 bases between.

The rearrangement uses TRBV5-1 and TRBJ2-7; the match to TRBD1 covers 10 bases. Germline values: CDR1 SGHRS, CDR2 YFSETQ. After removal of 6 bases from V and 3 bases from J, the junction contained 9 bases not matched to a gene. CDR3 size: 15 residues. The CDR3: CASNDRDRGLYEQYF. In DNA form, the CDR3 reads TGCGCCAGCAACGACCGGGACAGGGGACTCTACGAGCAGTACTTC.

The chain is built from TRBV5-4 and TRBJ2-2; maybe TRBD1 (5 bases). The CDR3 extends over 15 amino acids. Trimming removed 4 bases at V and 3 bases at J, with 13 bases between. Germline CDR1 SGHNT, CDR2 YYREEE (reference sequence). In DNA, the CDR3 is TGTGCCAGCAGCGCCAACTTAGGGGACACCGGGGAGCTGTTTTTT. Translating gives CASSANLGDTGELFF.

The chain links TRBV6-6 to TRBJ2-7; perhaps TRBD1 as D (5 bases). There are 11 residues in the CDR3. From germline, CDR1 is MNHNY and CDR2 SVGAGI (reference sequence). V lost 9 bases to trimming and J lost 5 bases, with 11 bases between them. CDR3 amino acids: CASVLGDEQYF. CDR3 bases: TGTGCCAGTGTGCTAGGGGACGAGCAGTACTTC.

V is TRBV7-3 and J is TRBJ2-3, with 11 bases that match TRBD2. In germline, CDR1 is SGHTA, CDR2 FQGTGA. The CDR3 loop spans 15 amino acids. The trim removed 5 bases at V and 2 bases at J, leaving 3 bases unmatched. The CDR3 is CASSQTSGNTDTQYF. In DNA, the CDR3 is TGTGCCAGCAGCCAGACTAGCGGGAACACAGATACGCAGTATTTT. Variable domain in full (rest from reference TRBV7-3 and TRBJ2-3): GAGVSQTPSNKVTEKGKYVELRCDPISGHTALYWYRQSLGQGPEFLIYFQGTGAADDSGLPNDRFFAVRPEGSVSTLKIQRTERGDSAVYLCASSQTSGNTDTQYFGPGTRLTVL.

A single count supports this clone. This chain connects TRBV28 to TRBJ2-1, with 8 bases that match TRBD2. Germline CDR1 is MDHEN and CDR2 is SYDVKM. CDR3 length: 12 amino acids. As DNA, the CDR3 is TGTGCGATAGCGGGGTTGGGCAATGAGCAGTTCTTC. This translates into CAIAGLGNEQFF.

V and J are TRBV6-5 and TRBJ1-3; the D is unclear. The germline V gene has CDR1 MNHEY and CDR2 SVGAGI. The CDR3 loop spans 15 amino acids. V was cut by 2 bases and J by 4 bases, with 12 bases left in between. The CDR3 bases are TGTGCCAGCAGTTACAGAAGAACACTAGGAAACACCATATATTTT. This translates into CASSYRRTLGNTIYF.

This chain connects TRBV19 to TRBJ2-1; no clear D gene. CDR1 LNHDA and CDR2 SQIVND come from the germline V gene (reference sequence). This CDR3 is built from 17 residues. The V and J ends lost 0 bases and 0 bases respectively, with 12 bases between them. CDR3 nucleotide sequence: TGTGCCAGTAGTATAGACGGGTCCGCAAGCTCCTACAATGAGCAGTTCTTC. This translates into CASSIDGSASSYNEQFF. Full variable domain (remainder filled in from reference TRBV19 and TRBJ2-1): DGGITQSPKYLFRKEGQNVTLSCEQNLNHDAMYWYRQDPGQGLRLIYYSQIVNDFQKGDIAEGYSVSREKKESFPLTVTSAQKNPTAFYLCASSIDGSASSYNEQFFGPGTRLTVL.